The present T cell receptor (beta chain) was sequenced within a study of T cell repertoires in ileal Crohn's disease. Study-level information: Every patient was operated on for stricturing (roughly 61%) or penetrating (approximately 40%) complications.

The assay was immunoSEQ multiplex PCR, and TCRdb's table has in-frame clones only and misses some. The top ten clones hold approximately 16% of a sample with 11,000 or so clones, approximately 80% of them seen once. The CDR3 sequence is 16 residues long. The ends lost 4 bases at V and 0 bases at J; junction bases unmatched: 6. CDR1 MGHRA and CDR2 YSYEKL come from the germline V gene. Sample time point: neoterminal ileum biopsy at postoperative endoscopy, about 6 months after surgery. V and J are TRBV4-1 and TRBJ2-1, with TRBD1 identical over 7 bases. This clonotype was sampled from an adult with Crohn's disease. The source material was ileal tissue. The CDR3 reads CASSPRQGDSYNEQFF. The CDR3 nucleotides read TGCGCCAGCAGCCCGCGACAGGGAGACTCCTACAATGAGCAGTTCTTC.